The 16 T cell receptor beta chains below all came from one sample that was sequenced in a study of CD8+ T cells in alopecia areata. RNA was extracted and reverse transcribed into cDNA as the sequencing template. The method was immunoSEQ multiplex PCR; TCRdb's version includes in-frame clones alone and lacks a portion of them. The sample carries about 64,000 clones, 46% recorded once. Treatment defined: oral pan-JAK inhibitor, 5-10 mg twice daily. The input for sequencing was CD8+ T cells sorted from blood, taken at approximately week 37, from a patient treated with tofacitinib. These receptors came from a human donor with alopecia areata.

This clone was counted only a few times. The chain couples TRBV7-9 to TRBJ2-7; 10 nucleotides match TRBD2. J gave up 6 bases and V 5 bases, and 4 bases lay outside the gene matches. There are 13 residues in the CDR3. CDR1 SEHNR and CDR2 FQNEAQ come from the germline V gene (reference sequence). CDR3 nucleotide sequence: TGTGCCAGCAGCCGAAGCGGGAGGGGCGAGCAGTACTTC. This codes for CASSRSGRGEQYF.

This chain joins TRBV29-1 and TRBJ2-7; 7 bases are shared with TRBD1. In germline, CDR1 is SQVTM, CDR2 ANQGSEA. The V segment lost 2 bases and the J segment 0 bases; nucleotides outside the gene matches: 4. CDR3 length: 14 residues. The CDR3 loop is CSVEIGTASYEQYF. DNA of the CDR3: TGCAGCGTTGAAATCGGGACAGCCTCCTACGAGCAGTACTTC.

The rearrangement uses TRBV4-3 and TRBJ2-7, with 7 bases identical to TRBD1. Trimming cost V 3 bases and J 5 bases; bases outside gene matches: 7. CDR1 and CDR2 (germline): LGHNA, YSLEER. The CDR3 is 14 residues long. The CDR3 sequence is CASSQAGQVDEQYF. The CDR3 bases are TGCGCCAGCAGCCAGGCCGGACAGGTCGACGAGCAGTACTTC.

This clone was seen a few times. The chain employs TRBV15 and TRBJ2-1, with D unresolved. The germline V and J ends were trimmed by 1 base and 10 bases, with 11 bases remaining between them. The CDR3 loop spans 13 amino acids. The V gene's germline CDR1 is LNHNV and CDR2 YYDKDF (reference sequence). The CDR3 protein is CATSRGLEKEQFF. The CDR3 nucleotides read TGTGCCACCAGCAGAGGGCTAGAGAAAGAGCAGTTCTTC.

Here the CDR3 reads CAWSVLLAGMDEQFF. CDR3 DNA: TGTGCCTGGAGTGTACTGTTAGCGGGAATGGATGAGCAGTTCTTC. The genes are TRBV30 and TRBJ2-1, with 8 nucleotides matching TRBD2. CDR3 length: 15 residues. V gave up 0 bases and J gave up 8 bases; unmatched junction bases: 9. Germline V gives CDR1 GTSNPN, CDR2 SVGIG (reference sequence).

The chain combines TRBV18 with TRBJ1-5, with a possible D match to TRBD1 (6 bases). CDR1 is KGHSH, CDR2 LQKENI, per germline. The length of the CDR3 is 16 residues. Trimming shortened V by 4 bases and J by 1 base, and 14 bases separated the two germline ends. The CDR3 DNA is TGTGCCAGCTCACTGGCGCGGGGGCTGAGCAATCAGCCCCAGCATTTT. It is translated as CASSLARGLSNQPQHF.

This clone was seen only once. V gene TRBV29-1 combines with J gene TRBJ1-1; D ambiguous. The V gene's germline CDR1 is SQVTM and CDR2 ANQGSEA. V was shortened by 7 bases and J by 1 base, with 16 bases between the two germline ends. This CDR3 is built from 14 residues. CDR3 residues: CSAGGTPGNTEAFF. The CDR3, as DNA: TGCAGCGCGGGAGGAACCCCTGGGAACACTGAAGCTTTCTTT.

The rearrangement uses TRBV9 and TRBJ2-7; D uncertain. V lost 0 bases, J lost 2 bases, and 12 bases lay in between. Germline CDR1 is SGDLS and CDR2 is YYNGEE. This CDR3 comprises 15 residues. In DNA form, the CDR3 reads TGTGCCAGCAGCGTAGCGGCGGAAACCGCCTACGAGCAGTACTTC. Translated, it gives CASSVAAETAYEQYF.

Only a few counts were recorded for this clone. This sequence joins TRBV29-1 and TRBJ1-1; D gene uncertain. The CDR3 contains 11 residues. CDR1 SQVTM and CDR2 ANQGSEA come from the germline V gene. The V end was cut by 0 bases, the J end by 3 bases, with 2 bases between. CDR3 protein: CSVEDYTEAFF. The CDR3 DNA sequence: TGCAGCGTTGAAGATTACACTGAAGCTTTCTTT.

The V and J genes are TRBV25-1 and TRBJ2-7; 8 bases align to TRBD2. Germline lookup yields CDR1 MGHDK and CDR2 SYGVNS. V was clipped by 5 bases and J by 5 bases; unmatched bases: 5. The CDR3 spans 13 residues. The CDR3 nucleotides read TGTGCCAGCAGTCCGTCCGGGAGGGACGAGCAGTACTTC. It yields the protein CASSPSGRDEQYF.

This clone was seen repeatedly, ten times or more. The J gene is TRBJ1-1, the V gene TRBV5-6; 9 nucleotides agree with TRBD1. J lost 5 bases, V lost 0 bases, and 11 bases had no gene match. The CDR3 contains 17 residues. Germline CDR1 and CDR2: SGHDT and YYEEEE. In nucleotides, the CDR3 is TGTGCCAGCAGCTTGGTTAAGCCGGGACAGGGACGGACTGAAGCTTTCTTT. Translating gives CASSLVKPGQGRTEAFF.

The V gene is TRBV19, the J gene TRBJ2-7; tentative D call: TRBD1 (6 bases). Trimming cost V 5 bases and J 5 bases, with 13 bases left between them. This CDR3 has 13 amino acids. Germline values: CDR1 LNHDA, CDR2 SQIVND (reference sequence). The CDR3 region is CASSLQGWNEQYF. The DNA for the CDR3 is TGTGCCAGTAGTCTACAGGGTTGGAACGAGCAGTACTTC.

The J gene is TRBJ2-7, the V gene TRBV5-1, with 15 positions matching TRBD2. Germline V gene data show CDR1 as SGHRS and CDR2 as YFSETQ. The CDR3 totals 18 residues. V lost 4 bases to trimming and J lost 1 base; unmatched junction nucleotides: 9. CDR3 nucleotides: TGCGCCAGCAGCCTAGGACTAGCGGGAGGGAGTCGGTCCTACGAGCAGTACTTC. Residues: CASSLGLAGGSRSYEQYF.

CDR3 coding DNA: TGTGCCAGCTCAGGGGATGGTAATCAGCCCCAGCATTTT. Translated: CASSGDGNQPQHF. This chain links TRBV18 with TRBJ1-5; D is ambiguous. V lost 5 bases and J 4 bases, leaving 9 bases between the germline ends. The CDR3 has 13 amino acids. CDR1 KGHSH and CDR2 LQKENI come from the germline V gene.

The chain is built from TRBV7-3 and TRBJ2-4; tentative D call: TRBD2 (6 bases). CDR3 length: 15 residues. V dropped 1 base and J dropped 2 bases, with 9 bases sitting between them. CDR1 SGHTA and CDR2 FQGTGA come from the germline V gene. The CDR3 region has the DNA TGTGCCAGCAGCTTAAGTCTAGCGTCCAAAAACATTCAGTACTTC. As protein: CASSLSLASKNIQYF. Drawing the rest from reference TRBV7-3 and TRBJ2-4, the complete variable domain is GAGVSQTPSNKVTEKGKYVELRCDPISGHTALYWYRQSLGQGPEFLIYFQGTGAADDSGLPNDRFFAVRPEGSVSTLKIQRTERGDSAVYLCASSLSLASKNIQYFGAGTRLSVL.

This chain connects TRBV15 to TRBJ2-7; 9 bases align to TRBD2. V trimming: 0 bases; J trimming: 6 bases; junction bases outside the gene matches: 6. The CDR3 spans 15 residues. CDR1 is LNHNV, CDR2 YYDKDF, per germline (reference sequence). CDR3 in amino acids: CATSRDEAGGPEQYF. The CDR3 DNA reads TGTGCCACCAGCAGAGATGAGGCGGGAGGGCCCGAGCAGTACTTC.